This entry concerns a single T cell receptor beta chain. The source of the sample is a study of cytomegalovirus exposure and HLA in healthy donors. The PCR contained 60 Vbeta and 13 Jbeta primers. Method: immunoSEQ multiplex PCR; TCRdb's copy keeps in-frame clones and lacks some. The repertoire holds around 150,000 clones, with around 75% as singletons. This CDR3 has 15 amino acids. V lost 2 bases to trimming and J lost 2 bases, with 11 bases between them. Germline V gene sequence: CDR1 MNHNS, CDR2 SASEGT. Donors had nominal health at sampling but likely had unrecorded immune exposures. The specimen was PBMCs. The receptor was isolated from a human donor in good health. J is TRBJ2-3 and V is TRBV6-1; D remains unclear. CDR3 sequence reads: CASSESHSNTDTQYF. As DNA, the CDR3 is TGTGCCAGCAGTGAATCTCACAGCAACACAGATACGCAGTATTTT.